This T cell receptor (beta chain) was sequenced in a study of response to subunit inactivated influenza vaccine. Notes on the study in general: Few new T cells, the authors suggested, are recruited by each seasonal influenza vaccination.

The table lists this clonotype with a few counts. No antigen is known for it. TCRdb re-derived calls from the RT-PCR reads in MiXCR, one entry per CDR3 protein. The sample has about 830,000 distinct CDR3 sequences; less than 20% are singletons. In germline, CDR1 is DFQATT, CDR2 SNEGSKA (reference sequence). J lost 2 bases, V lost 5 bases, and 10 bases had no gene match. This CDR3 is built from 16 residues. The sample here was PBMCs from blood, taken more than 4 days after vaccination. The receptor was isolated from a man over 45 who received an inactivated influenza vaccine. The V gene is TRBV20-1, the J gene TRBJ2-7; 12 nucleotides align to TRBD2. This chain's CDR3 is CSASHRLAGDTYEQYF. CDR3 DNA: TGCAGTGCTTCCCACCGACTAGCGGGAGACACCTACGAGCAGTACTTC.